Listed below are T cell receptor beta chains from one sample, sequenced in a study of OX40 agonist ivuxolimab in advanced cancers. Here immunoSEQ multiplex PCR was the method, and the copy in TCRdb shows in-frame clones only, minus some. The table lists roughly 76,000 clones, 85% of them singletons, with less than 4% in the top ten. The sample was CD4+ or CD8+ T cells sorted from blood, taken in a trial of the OX40 agonist ivuxolimab. Receptor source: an adult with an advanced solid tumor such as melanoma, head and neck, liver or kidney cancer. CDR3s include the opening cysteine and the closing phenylalanine or tryptophan. The D gene is left open where the match is weak. Only some rows state a clone size, as once, few, many or a class for expanded clones.

TRBV25-1	TRBD1	TRBJ2-6	.	TGTGCCAGCAGTCTGGCAGGGGGCAGTGGGGCCAACGTCCTGACTTTC	CASSLAGGSGANVLTF
TRBV4-1	TRBD1	TRBJ2-7	.	TGCGCCAGCAGCCCCCTTGCCGTAAGGGACAGGGAGTCCTACGAGCAGTACTTC	CASSPLAVRDRESYEQYF
TRBV19	.	TRBJ2-2	.	TGTGCCAGTAGTATGAGGGGTACCGCGAACACCGGGGAGCTGTTTTTT	CASSMRGTANTGELFF
TRBV19	.	TRBJ2-2	.	TGTGCCAGTAAAGTCGGGGGGCGGACCGGGGAGCTGTTTTTT	CASKVGGRTGELFF
TRBV7-2	.	TRBJ2-3	.	TGTGCCAGCAGCTTGGGAGGAGCGGATACGCAGTATTTT	CASSLGGADTQYF
TRBV4-1	TRBD1	TRBJ1-1	.	TGCGCCAGCAGCCCCGACAGGGGGACTGAAGCTTTCTTT	CASSPDRGTEAFF
TRBV7-6	.	TRBJ1-3	.	TGTGCCAGCAGCTTAGTTGGGGGGATCTCTGGAAACACCATATATTTT	CASSLVGGISGNTIYF
TRBV7-2	TRBD2	TRBJ2-3	.	TGTGCCAGCAGGGTACGGGGGACTAGCGGGGCCACGGGCACAGATACGCAGTATTTT	CASRVRGTSGATGTDTQYF
TRBV6-1	.	TRBJ1-1	once	TGTGCCAGCAGTGAAGGCCTCTGGGGCTTGAACACTGAAGCTTTCTTT	CASSEGLWGLNTEAFF
TRBV10-3	.	TRBJ1-1	.	TGTGCCATCAGTGAGCCAGGGTCGTCGAACACTGAAGCTTTCTTT	CAISEPGSSNTEAFF
TRBV27	.	TRBJ1-1	once	TGTGCCAGCAGTTTTTCCGGGACGGGGAACACTGAAGCTTTCTTT	CASSFSGTGNTEAFF
TRBV9	.	TRBJ2-3	.	TGTGCCAGCAGCGTAAGGCTAGCCGGAGATACGCAGTATTTT	CASSVRLAGDTQYF
TRBV5-1	.	TRBJ2-2	.	TGCGCCAGCAGCTTGGGACCCGCTATAGCCACCGGGGAGCTGTTTTTT	CASSLGPAIATGELFF
TRBV5-1	TRBD1	TRBJ1-2	few	TGCGCCAGCAGCTACGACGGGACAGGGGGGTATGGCTACACCTTC	CASSYDGTGGYGYTF
TRBV7-2	.	TRBJ1-5	.	TGTGCCAGCAGCTTCAACGGACGCAATCAGCCCCAGCATTTT	CASSFNGRNQPQHF
TRBV28	.	TRBJ1-3	.	TGTGCCAGCCATCGGAGGAGAGTTACCGGAAACACCATATATTTT	CASHRRRVTGNTIYF
TRBV6-6	TRBD1	TRBJ2-2	.	TGTGCCAGCAGTTCGACAGGGTTTACCGGGGAGCTGTTTTTT	CASSSTGFTGELFF
TRBV29-1	TRBD2	TRBJ2-5	.	TGCAGCGTTGTGACTAGCGGGGTAGAGACCCAGTACTTC	CSVVTSGVETQYF
TRBV19	.	TRBJ1-2	.	TGTGCCAGTAGGGTCGGGGGGAATACCTATGGCTACACCTTC	CASRVGGNTYGYTF
TRBV7-8	TRBD1	TRBJ1-2	.	TGTGCCAGCTTCGCGGGGACAGGGGGGCTGGCCTACTATGGCTACACCTTC	CASFAGTGGLAYYGYTF
TRBV19	TRBD1	TRBJ1-2	.	TGTGCCAGTAGTATAAGGGGACAGGGGGCGAGGGGCTACACCTTC	CASSIRGQGARGYTF
TRBV5-6	.	TRBJ1-1	.	TGTGCCAGCAGCTTGAGTATGGGTGGTACTGAAGCTTTCTTT	CASSLSMGGTEAFF
TRBV30	.	TRBJ1-2	few	TGTGCCTGGTCCCCGACGGGCTATGGCTACACCTTC	CAWSPTGYGYTF
TRBV5-8	.	TRBJ1-2	few	TGTGCCAGCATCCTTGGGAGGGGCGGCTATGGCTACACCTTC	CASILGRGGYGYTF
TRBV18	TRBD2	TRBJ2-7	.	TGTGCCAGCTCACCACCTTACCCACGGGAGGGCCTCTACGAGCAGTACTTC	CASSPPYPREGLYEQYF
TRBV5-3	TRBD1	TRBJ1-5	once	TGTGCCAGAAGCTCTCATTCGGGGACAGGAACCCCTTGCAATCAGCCCCAGCATTTT	CARSSHSGTGTPCNQPQHF
TRBV19	TRBD1	TRBJ1-6	.	TGTGCCAGTACCAAAATACAAGGGACAGGGGGGGATTCACCCCTCCACTTT	CASTKIQGTGGDSPLHF
TRBV12-5	.	TRBJ2-1	.	TGTGCTAGTGGTTTGGTAGAGGGGAATGAGCAGTTCTTC	CASGLVEGNEQFF
TRBV19	TRBD1	TRBJ2-7	.	TGTGCCCCTAAGGGGGCAGAAGACTCCTACGAGCAGTACTTC	CAPKGAEDSYEQYF
TRBV5-4	TRBD1	TRBJ1-4	.	TGTGCCAGCAGCTCACAGGACAGGGCTGAAAAACTGTTTTTT	CASSSQDRAEKLFF
TRBV6-6	.	TRBJ1-2	.	TGTGCCAGCATCCCTGGGGGGAACACTAACTATGGCTACACCTTC	CASIPGGNTNYGYTF
TRBV4-2	.	TRBJ1-5	.	TGTGCCAGCAGCCAAGACGGGGGCAACTGGGATCAGCCCCAGCATTTT	CASSQDGGNWDQPQHF
TRBV6-5	TRBD2	TRBJ2-1	.	TGTGCCAGCAGTTTCTTCGGGACTAGCGGCTACAATGAGCAGTTCTTC	CASSFFGTSGYNEQFF
TRBV15	.	TRBJ2-7	once	TGTGCCACCAGCCGAGCCTACGAGCAGTACTTC	CATSRAYEQYF
TRBV5-1	.	TRBJ2-7	.	TGCGCCAGCAGCTTGGCTGGTGAATACGAGCAGTACTTC	CASSLAGEYEQYF
TRBV6-1	.	TRBJ2-1	.	TGTGCCAGCAGTGCGACTAGGGCTGAGCAGTTCTTC	CASSATRAEQFF
TRBV4-3	TRBD2	TRBJ2-7	.	TGCGCCAGCAGCCAATATAGCGGGGCCTCCTACGAGCAGTACTTC	CASSQYSGASYEQYF
TRBV19	TRBD2	TRBJ2-1	.	TGTGCCAGTAGTACCCGGGGGTTTGCTAGCGGTCGGTATGAGCAGTTCTTC	CASSTRGFASGRYEQFF
TRBV7-9	.	TRBJ2-6	.	TGTGCCGGATCGATGACTGGGGCCAACGTCCTGACTTTC	CAGSMTGANVLTF
TRBV28	TRBD2	TRBJ2-1	once	TGTGCCAGCAGTTTTGGGACTAGCGGGAGTTTCGGTGAGCAGTTCTTC	CASSFGTSGSFGEQFF
TRBV10-3	TRBD2	TRBJ2-3	.	TGTGCCATCAGTGGGTTGACTAGCGGGTACACAGATACGCAGTATTTT	CAISGLTSGYTDTQYF
TRBV5-1	.	TRBJ1-3	.	TGCGCCAGCAGGCCTTCAGATGCCTCTGGAAACACCATATATTTT	CASRPSDASGNTIYF
TRBV5-6	.	TRBJ2-1	.	TGTGCCAGCAGCCCCGGCTGGGCAGCTTACAATGAGCAGTTCTTC	CASSPGWAAYNEQFF
TRBV7-3	.	TRBJ2-3	.	TGTGCCAGCAGCGGGCCCAGCACAGATACGCAGTATTTT	CASSGPSTDTQYF
TRBV6-5	.	TRBJ2-5	.	TGTGCCAGCAGAGCTAGACAAGAGACCCAGTACTTC	CASRARQETQYF
TRBV7-2	.	TRBJ2-7	.	TGTGCCAGCAGCCGCGGGGACAGCTACGAGCAGTACTTC	CASSRGDSYEQYF
TRBV15	TRBD1	TRBJ1-5	.	TGTGCCACCAGCAGACAGGGGGCGGGCCAGCCCCAGCATTTT	CATSRQGAGQPQHF
TRBV4-3	TRBD1	TRBJ1-6	.	TGCGCCAGCAGCCAAGGGGACAGGCCGAATTCACCCCTCCACTTT	CASSQGDRPNSPLHF
TRBV4-2	TRBD1	TRBJ1-2	.	TGTGCCAGCAGCCTAACAGGGGGTGATGGCTACACCTTC	CASSLTGGDGYTF
TRBV11-3	TRBD1	TRBJ1-3	once	TGTGCCAGCAGCTTCGGACAGGTCTCTGGAAACACCATATATTTT	CASSFGQVSGNTIYF
TRBV18	TRBD2	TRBJ2-1	.	TGTGCCAGCTCACCAACGGGGACTAGCGGGAGATCTGAGCAGTTCTTC	CASSPTGTSGRSEQFF
TRBV28	.	TRBJ1-5	.	TGTGCCAGCAGGACTTCTCACCCTAGCAATCAGCCCCAGCATTTT	CASRTSHPSNQPQHF
TRBV6-5	.	TRBJ1-2	.	TGTGCCTCCCGGGCGAGGGATTACTATGGCTACACCTTC	CASRARDYYGYTF
TRBV15	TRBD2	TRBJ2-1	.	TGTGCCACCAGCGGGTCGTTAAGCGGGGGAGTGGGCGATGAGCAGTTCTTC	CATSGSLSGGVGDEQFF
TRBV19	.	TRBJ1-3	.	TGTGCCAGTAGTATACCGGGGCCAGGAAACACCATATATTTT	CASSIPGPGNTIYF
TRBV27	TRBD1	TRBJ1-2	few	TGTGCCAGCAGTTCAGGGGACAGGGTCCTAATAGGTGGCTACACCTTC	CASSSGDRVLIGGYTF
TRBV19	.	TRBJ1-5	.	TGTGCCAGTAGTATCGGGGTCAGACCGAATCAGCCCCAGCATTTT	CASSIGVRPNQPQHF
TRBV6-6	.	TRBJ1-1	.	TGTGCCAGCAGTACGTGGAACACTGAAGCTTTCTTT	CASSTWNTEAFF
TRBV7-9	.	TRBJ1-5	few	TGTGCCAGCAGCCTAGGGGGAGCTTCGGGTCAGCCCCAGCATTTT	CASSLGGASGQPQHF